This T cell receptor (beta chain) comes out of a study of blood T cell repertoires in COVID-19. The protocol was immunoSEQ multiplex PCR, while the TCRdb copy is restricted to in-frame clones and leaves out a portion. The table lists 250,000 to 300,000 clones, around 90% of them singletons. The CDR3 runs 15 residues. The V gene's germline CDR1 is SEHNR and CDR2 FQNEAQ (reference sequence). V lost 0 bases and J lost 3, with 10 bases in between. Material: peripheral blood. The sequence was obtained from a man aged 45-65 years with acute or convalescent COVID-19. The chain employs TRBV7-9 and TRBJ2-3, with D tentatively TRBD2 (5 bases). In DNA form, the CDR3 reads TGTGCCAGCAGCTTAGCGAGGGAGTCTACAGATACGCAGTATTTT. Protein product: CASSLARESTDTQYF.